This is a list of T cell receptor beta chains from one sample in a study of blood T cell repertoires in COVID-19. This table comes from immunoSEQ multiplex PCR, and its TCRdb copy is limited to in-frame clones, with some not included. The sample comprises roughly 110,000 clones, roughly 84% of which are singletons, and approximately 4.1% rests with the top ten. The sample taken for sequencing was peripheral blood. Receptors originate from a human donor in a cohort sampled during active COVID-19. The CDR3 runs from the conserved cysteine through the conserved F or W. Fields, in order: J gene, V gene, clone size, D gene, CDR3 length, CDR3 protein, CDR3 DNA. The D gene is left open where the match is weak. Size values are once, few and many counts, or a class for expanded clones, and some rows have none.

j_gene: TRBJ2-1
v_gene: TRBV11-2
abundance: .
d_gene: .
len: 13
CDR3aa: CASSSQGYGEQFF
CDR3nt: TGTGCCAGCAGCTCCCAGGGTTATGGTGAGCAGTTCTTC

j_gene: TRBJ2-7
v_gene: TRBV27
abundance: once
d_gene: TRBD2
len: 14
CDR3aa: CASRLTSRAYEQYF
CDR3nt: TGTGCCAGCAGACTGACTAGCAGAGCCTACGAGCAGTACTTC

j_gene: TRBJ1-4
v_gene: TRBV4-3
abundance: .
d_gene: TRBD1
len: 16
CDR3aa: CASSQEQAGGFEKLFF
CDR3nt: TGCGCCAGCAGCCAAGAACAGGCAGGGGGTTTTGAAAAACTGTTTTTT

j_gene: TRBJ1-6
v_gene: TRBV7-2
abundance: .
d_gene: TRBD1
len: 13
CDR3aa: CASSMDRASPLHF
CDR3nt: TGTGCCAGCAGCATGGACAGGGCTTCACCCCTCCACTTT

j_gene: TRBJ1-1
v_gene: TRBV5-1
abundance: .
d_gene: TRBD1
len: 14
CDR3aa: CASSLGQENTEAFF
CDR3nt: TGCGCCAGCAGCCTGGGACAGGAGAACACTGAAGCTTTCTTT

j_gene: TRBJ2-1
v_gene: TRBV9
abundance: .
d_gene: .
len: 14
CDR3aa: CASSVELVYNEQFF
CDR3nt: TGTGCCAGCAGCGTAGAGCTAGTCTACAATGAGCAGTTCTTC

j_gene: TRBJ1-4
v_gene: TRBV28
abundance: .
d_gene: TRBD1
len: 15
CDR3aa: CASSTQDRFYEKLFF
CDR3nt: TGTGCCAGCAGTACTCAGGACAGGTTCTACGAAAAACTGTTTTTT

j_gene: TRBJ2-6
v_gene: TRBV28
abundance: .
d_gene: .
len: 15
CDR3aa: CASSLSRAGANVLTF
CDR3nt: TGTGCCAGCAGTTTATCCAGGGCTGGGGCCAACGTCCTGACTTTC

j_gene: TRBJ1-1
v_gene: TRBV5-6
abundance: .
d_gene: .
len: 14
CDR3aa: CASSLPGGNTEAFF
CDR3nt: TGTGCCAGCAGCTTGCCAGGTGGGAACACTGAAGCTTTCTTT

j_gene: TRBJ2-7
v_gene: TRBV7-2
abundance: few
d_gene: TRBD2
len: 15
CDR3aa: CASSLLMGGLGEQYF
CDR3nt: TGTGCCAGCAGCTTGCTCATGGGAGGGTTAGGCGAGCAGTACTTC

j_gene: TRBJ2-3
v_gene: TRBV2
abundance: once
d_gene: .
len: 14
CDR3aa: CASANLASTDTQYF
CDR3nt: TGTGCCAGCGCTAACCTAGCGAGCACAGATACGCAGTATTTT

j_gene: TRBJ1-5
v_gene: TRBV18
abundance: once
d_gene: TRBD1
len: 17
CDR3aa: CASSPPLRTGVFQPQHF
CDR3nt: TGTGCCAGCTCACCACCCCTAAGGACAGGGGTTTTTCAGCCCCAGCATTTT

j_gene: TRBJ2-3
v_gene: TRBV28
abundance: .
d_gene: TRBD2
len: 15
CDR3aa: CASIHSGWSTDTQYF
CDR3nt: TGTGCCAGCATCCATAGCGGGTGGAGCACAGATACGCAGTATTTT

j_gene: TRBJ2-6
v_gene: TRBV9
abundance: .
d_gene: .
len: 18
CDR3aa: CASSAGIGRHSGANVLTF
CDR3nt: TGTGCCAGCAGCGCGGGGATCGGACGCCACTCTGGGGCCAACGTCCTGACTTTC

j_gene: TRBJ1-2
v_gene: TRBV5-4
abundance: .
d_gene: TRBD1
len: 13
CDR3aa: CASSFDRGYGYTF
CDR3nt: TGTGCCAGCAGCTTTGACAGGGGCTATGGCTACACCTTC

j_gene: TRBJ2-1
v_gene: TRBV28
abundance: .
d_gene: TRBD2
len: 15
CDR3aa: CASSVGLAGVREQFF
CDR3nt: TGTGCCAGCAGTGTCGGACTAGCGGGAGTTAGGGAGCAGTTCTTC

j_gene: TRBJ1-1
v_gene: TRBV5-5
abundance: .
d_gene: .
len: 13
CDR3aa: CASSLIRVTEAFF
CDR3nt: TGTGCCAGCAGCTTGATCAGGGTCACTGAAGCTTTCTTT

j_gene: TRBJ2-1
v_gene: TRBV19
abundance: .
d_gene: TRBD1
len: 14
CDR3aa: CASSPGTGAGEQFF
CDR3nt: TGTGCCAGCAGTCCCGGGACAGGGGCGGGTGAGCAGTTCTTC

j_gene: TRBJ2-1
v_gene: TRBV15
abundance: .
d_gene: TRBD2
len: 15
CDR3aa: CATSMGLAGSNEQFF
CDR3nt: TGTGCCACCAGCATGGGACTAGCGGGATCCAATGAGCAGTTCTTC

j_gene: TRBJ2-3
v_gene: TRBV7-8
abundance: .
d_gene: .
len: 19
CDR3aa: CASSLRSRVIATSTDTQYF
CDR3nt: TGTGCCAGCAGTCTTAGGAGCAGGGTAATAGCCACTAGCACAGATACGCAGTATTTT

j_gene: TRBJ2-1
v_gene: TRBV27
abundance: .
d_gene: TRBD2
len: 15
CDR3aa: CASSLGTSGNNEQFF
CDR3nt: TGTGCCAGCAGCTTAGGGACTAGCGGGAACAATGAGCAGTTCTTC

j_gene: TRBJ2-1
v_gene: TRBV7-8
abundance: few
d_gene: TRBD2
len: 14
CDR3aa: CASSSGLAYNEQFF
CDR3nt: TGTGCCAGCAGCTCCGGACTAGCCTACAATGAGCAGTTCTTC

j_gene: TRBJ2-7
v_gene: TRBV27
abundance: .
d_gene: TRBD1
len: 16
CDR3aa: CASSYHLGQGLNEQYF
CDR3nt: TGTGCCAGCAGTTACCACCTGGGACAGGGGTTAAACGAGCAGTACTTC

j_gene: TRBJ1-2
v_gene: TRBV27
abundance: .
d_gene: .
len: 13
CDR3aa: CASRTGLKYGYTF
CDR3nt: TGTGCCAGCAGAACAGGGTTGAAGTATGGCTACACCTTC

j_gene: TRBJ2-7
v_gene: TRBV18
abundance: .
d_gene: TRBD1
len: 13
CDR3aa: CASSPPGGNEQYF
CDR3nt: TGTGCCAGCTCACCCCCAGGGGGTAACGAGCAGTACTTC

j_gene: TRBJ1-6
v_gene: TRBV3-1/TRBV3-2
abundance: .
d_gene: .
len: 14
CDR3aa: CASSLSDSGWPLHF
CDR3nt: TGTGCCAGCAGCTTGTCGGACAGCGGATGGCCCCTCCACTTT

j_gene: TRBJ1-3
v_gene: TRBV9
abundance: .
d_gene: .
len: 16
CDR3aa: CASSSREGVAGNTIYF
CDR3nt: TGTGCCAGCAGCTCACGAGAGGGTGTAGCTGGAAACACCATATATTTT

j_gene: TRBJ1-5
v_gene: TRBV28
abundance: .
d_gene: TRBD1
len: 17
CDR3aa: CASSPPQGARSNQPQHF
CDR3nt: TGTGCCAGCAGTCCACCACAGGGGGCGCGGAGCAATCAGCCCCAGCATTTT

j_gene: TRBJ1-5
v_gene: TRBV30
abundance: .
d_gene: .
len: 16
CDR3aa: CAWSGSVGASNQPQHF
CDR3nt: TGTGCCTGGAGTGGATCGGTTGGGGCTAGCAATCAGCCCCAGCATTTT

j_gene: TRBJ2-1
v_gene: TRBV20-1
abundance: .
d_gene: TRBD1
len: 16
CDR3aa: CSASQLRDRGPNEQFF
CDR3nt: TGCAGTGCTAGTCAGCTCCGGGACAGGGGGCCCAATGAGCAGTTCTTC

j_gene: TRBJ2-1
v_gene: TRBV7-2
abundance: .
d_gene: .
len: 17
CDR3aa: CASSLINVRISYNEQFF
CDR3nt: TGTGCCAGCAGCTTAATCAATGTCAGGATATCCTACAATGAGCAGTTCTTC

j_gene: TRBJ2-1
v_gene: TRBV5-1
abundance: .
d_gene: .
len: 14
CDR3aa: CASSLVVAPNEQFF
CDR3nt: TGCGCCAGCAGCTTGGTAGTAGCGCCCAATGAGCAGTTCTTC

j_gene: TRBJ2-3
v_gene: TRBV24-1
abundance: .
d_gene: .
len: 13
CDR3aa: CATSDGQRDTQYF
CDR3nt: TGTGCCACCAGTGATGGCCAGCGCGATACGCAGTATTTT

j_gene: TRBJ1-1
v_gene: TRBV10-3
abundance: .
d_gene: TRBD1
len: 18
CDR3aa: CAISERGQGATRNTEAFF
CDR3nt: TGTGCCATCAGTGAGAGGGGCCAGGGGGCGACTCGGAACACTGAAGCTTTCTTT

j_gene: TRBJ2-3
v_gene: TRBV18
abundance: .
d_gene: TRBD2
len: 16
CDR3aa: CASSPALAEGTDTQYF
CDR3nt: TGTGCCAGCTCACCAGCTCTAGCGGAGGGCACAGATACGCAGTATTTT

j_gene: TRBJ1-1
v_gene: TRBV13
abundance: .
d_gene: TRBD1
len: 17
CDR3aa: CASRIGQGAIGNTEAFF
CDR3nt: TGTGCCAGCCGAATAGGACAGGGGGCGATCGGGAACACTGAAGCTTTCTTT

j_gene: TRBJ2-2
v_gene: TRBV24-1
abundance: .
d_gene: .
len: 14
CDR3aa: CATSDFTRAGELFF
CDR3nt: TGTGCCACCAGTGATTTTACTAGAGCCGGGGAGCTGTTTTTT

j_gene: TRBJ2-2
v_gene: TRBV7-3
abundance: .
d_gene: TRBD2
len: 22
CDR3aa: CASSLRTSGSSLRNANTGELFF
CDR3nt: TGTGCCAGCAGCTTAAGGACTAGCGGAAGCAGCTTACGTAACGCGAACACCGGGGAGCTGTTTTTT

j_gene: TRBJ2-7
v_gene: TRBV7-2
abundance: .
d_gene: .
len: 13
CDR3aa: CASSFGLIYEQYF
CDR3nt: TGTGCCAGCAGCTTCGGACTCATCTACGAGCAGTACTTC

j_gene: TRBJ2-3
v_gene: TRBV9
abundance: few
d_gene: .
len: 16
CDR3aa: CASSVELLLPTDTQYF
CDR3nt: TGTGCCAGCAGCGTAGAATTACTCCTACCCACAGATACGCAGTATTTT

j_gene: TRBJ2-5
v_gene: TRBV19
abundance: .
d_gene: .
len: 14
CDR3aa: CASSSTGTGETQYF
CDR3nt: TGTGCCAGTAGTAGCACAGGGACGGGGGAGACCCAGTACTTC

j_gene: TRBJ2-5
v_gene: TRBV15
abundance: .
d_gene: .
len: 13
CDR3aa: CATSGRGRETQYF
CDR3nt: TGTGCCACCAGCGGCAGGGGCCGGGAGACCCAGTACTTC

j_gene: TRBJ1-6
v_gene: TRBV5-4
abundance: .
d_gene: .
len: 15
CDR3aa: CASSLSWGNNSPLHF
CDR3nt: TGTGCCAGCAGCTTGTCATGGGGCAATAATTCACCCCTCCACTTT

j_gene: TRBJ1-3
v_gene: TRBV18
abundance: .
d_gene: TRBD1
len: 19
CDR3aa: CASSPPLAGTAISGNTIYF
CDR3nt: TGTGCCAGCTCACCACCGCTCGCCGGGACAGCAATCTCTGGAAACACCATATATTTT

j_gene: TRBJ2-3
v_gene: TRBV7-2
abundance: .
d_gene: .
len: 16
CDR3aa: CASSLVGDISTDTQYF
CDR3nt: TGTGCCAGCAGCTTAGTGGGGGACATTAGCACAGATACGCAGTATTTT